This T cell receptor (beta chain) is from a study of blood T cell repertoires in COVID-19. Study overall: The samples span acute and convalescent COVID-19 from the United States, Italy and Spain. The cDNA or gDNA used as material had been derived from T cells, B-cell-depleted T cells, or PBMCs.

The trim removed 1 base at V and 0 bases at J, leaving 5 bases unmatched. The germline V gene encodes CDR1 SGHTA and CDR2 FQGNSA. The CDR3 covers 16 residues. Authors' processing steps: From reference gene primer amplification, estimates of nucleated cell counts were derived. The assay was immunoSEQ multiplex PCR, and TCRdb's table has in-frame clones only and misses some. V, J and clone size were drawn from that table, and D and trimming were deduced from the DNA. The repertoire holds roughly 100,000 clones, with about 91% as singletons. The sequenced material came from peripheral blood. This TCR derives from a human donor in a cohort sampled during active COVID-19. The chain uses TRBV7-2 and TRBJ2-7; 8 bases agree with TRBD2. The CDR3 nucleotides read TGTGCCAGCAGCTTAGTGCCGGGGACTAGCTCCTACGAGCAGTACTTC. Translation: CASSLVPGTSSYEQYF.